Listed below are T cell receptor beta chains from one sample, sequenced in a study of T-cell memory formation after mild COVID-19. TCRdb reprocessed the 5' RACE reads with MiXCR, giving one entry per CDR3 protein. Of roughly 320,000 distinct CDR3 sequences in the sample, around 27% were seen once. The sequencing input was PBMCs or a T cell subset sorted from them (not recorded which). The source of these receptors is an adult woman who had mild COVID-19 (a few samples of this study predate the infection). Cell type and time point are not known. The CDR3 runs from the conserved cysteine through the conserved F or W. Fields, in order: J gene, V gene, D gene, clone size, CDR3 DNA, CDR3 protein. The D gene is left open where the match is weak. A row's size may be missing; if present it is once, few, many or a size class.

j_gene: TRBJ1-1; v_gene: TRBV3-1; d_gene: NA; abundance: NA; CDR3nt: TGTGCCAGCAGCCCCACGGGGGGGGCTCCTGAAGCTTTCTTT; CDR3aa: CASSPTGGAPEAFF
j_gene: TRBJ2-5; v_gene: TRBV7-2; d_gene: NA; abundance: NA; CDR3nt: TGTGCCAGCAGCTCCCCACAGGGCGCAGAGACCCAGTACTTC; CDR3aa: CASSSPQGAETQYF
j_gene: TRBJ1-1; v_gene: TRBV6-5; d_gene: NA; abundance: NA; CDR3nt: TGTGCCAGCAGTCCCGTGACAGGGAACACTGAAGCTTTCTTT; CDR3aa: CASSPVTGNTEAFF
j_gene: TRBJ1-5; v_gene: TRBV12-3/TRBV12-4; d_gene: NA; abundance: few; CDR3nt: TGTGCCAGCTGTTCTACCCCAGGGATAAGTCAGCCCCAGCATTTT; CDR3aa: CASCSTPGISQPQHF
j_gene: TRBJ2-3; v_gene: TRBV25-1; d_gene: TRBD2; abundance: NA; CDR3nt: TGTGCCAGCAGTGAAAGGGCGGGAGGGCGCGGAGGCACAGATACGCAGTATTTT; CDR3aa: CASSERAGGRGGTDTQYF
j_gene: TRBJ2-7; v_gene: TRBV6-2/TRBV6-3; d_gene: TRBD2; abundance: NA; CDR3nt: TGTGCCAGCAGCCTCCCGCGGGGGGGTCTTCCCTACGAGCAGTACTTC; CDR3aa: CASSLPRGGLPYEQYF
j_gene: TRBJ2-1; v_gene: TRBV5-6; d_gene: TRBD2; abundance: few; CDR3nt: TGTGCCAGCAGCTTGGTAATAGCGGGAGACAATGAGCAGTTCTTC; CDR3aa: CASSLVIAGDNEQFF
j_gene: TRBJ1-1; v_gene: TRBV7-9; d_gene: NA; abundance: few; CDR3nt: TGTGCCAGCAGCTTAGGGTCAGGGACTGAAGCTTTCTTT; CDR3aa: CASSLGSGTEAFF
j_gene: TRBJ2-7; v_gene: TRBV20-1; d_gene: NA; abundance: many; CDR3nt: TGCAGTGCTAGAGATAACGAGCAGTACTTC; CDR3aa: CSARDNEQYF
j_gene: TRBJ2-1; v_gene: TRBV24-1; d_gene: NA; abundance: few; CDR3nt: TGTGCCACCAGTGACCTATCAGGGAATGAGCAGTTCTTC; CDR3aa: CATSDLSGNEQFF
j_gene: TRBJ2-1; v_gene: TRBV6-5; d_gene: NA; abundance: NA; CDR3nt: TGTGCCAGCAGTCGGACACGGTCCTACAATGAGCAGTTCTTC; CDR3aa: CASSRTRSYNEQFF
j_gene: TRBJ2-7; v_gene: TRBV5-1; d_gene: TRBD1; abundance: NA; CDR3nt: TGCGCCAGCAGAGCCGAGGACAGGGGTATTTACGAGCAGTACTTC; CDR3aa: CASRAEDRGIYEQYF
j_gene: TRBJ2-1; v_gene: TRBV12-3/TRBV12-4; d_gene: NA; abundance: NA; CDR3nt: TGTGCCAGCAGTTCGGGGGCGGGGAACTACAATGAGCAGTTCTTC; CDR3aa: CASSSGAGNYNEQFF
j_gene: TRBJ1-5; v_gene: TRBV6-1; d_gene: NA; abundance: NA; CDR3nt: TGTGCCAGCAGTGATTATCAGAATTCCAATCAGCCCCAGCATTTT; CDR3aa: CASSDYQNSNQPQHF
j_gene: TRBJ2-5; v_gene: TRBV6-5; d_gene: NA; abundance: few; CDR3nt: TGTGCCAGCAGTTATTCCGCGGCAATACAAGAGACCCAGTACTTC; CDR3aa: CASSYSAAIQETQYF
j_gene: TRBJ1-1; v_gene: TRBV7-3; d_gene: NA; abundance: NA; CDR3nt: TGTGCCAGCAGCTTAAGTCCAGGGGTCGGCGCTTTCTTT; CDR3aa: CASSLSPGVGAFF
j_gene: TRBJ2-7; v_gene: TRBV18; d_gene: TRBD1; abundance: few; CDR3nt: TGTGCCAGCTCACCACCGGATGGACAGGGTCCCTACGAGCAGTACTTC; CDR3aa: CASSPPDGQGPYEQYF
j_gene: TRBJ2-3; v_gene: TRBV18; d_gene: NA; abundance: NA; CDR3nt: TGTGCCAGCTCACTCCCGATTAGCGGTTCAGGAGGTACGCAGTATTTT; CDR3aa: CASSLPISGSGGTQYF
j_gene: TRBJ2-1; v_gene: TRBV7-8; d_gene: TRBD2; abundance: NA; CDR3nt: TGTGCCAGCAGCTTAGATCTTATAGCGCGGGAGATCTCCTACAATGAGCAGTTCTTC; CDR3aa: CASSLDLIAREISYNEQFF
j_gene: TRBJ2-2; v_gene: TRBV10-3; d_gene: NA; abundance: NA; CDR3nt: TGTGCCATCAGTGGAACAGAACCAACCGGGGAGCTGTTTTTT; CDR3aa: CAISGTEPTGELFF
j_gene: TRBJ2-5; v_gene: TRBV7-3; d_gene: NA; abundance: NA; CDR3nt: TGTGCCAGCAGTTCGGGACCGGTCCAAGAGACCCAGTACTTC; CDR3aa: CASSSGPVQETQYF
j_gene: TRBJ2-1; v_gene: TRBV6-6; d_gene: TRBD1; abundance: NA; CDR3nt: TGTGCCAGCAGTCTACAGGGGGCCAAGAGGGAGCAGTTCTTC; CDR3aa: CASSLQGAKREQFF
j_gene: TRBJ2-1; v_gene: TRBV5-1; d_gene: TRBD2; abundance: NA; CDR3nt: TGCGCCAGCAGTAGAGGAGGCGGGGGGGCCTTGAATGAGCAGTTCTTC; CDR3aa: CASSRGGGGALNEQFF
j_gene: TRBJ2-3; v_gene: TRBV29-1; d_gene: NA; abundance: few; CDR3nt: NA; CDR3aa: CSVATGTVAGKIRSIPIF
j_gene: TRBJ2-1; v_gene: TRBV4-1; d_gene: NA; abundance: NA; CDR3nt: TGCGCCAGCAGCCAAGAGGGAGGCATCGATGAGCAGTTCTTC; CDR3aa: CASSQEGGIDEQFF
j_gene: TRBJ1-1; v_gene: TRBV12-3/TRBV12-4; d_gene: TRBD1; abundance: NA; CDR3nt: TGTGCCAGCAGAAGGGGACAGGAGAACACTGAAGCTTTCTTT; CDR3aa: CASRRGQENTEAFF
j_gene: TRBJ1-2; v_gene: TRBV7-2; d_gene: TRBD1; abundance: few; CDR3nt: TGTGCCAGCAGTGAGGACAGGGGCGGAGGCTACACCTTC; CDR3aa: CASSEDRGGGYTF
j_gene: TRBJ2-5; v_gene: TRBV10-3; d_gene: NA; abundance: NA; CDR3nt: TGTGCCATCAGGGGACCATTGGAAGAGACCCAGTACTTC; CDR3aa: CAIRGPLEETQYF
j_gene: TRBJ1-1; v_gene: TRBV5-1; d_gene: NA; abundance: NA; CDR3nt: TGCGCCAGCAGCTTGGTAATAGCGAATGAAGCTTTCTTT; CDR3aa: CASSLVIANEAFF
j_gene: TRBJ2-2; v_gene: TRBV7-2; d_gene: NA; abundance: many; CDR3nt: TGTGCCAGCAGCCTAGTAGGGAACACCGGGGAGCTGTTTTTT; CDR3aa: CASSLVGNTGELFF
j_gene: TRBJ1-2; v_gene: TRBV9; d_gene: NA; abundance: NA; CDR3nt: TGTGCCAGCAGCGTAGGAGACAGATACAACTATGGCTACACCTTC; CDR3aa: CASSVGDRYNYGYTF
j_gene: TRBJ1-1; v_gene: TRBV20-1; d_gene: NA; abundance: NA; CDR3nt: TGCAGTGCCAAGGGGGGGGTCACTGAAGCTTTCTTT; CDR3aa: CSAKGGVTEAFF
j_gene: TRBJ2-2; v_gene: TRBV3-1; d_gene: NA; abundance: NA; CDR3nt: TGTGCCAGCAGCCGGACGGAGGAGAACACCGGGGAGCTGTTTTTT; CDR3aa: CASSRTEENTGELFF
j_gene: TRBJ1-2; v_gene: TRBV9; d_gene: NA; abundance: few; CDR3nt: TGTGCCAGCAGCGGACAGGAGACTTACTATGGCTACACCTTC; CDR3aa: CASSGQETYYGYTF
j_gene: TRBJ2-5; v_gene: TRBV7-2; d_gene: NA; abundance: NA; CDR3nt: TGTGCCAGCAGCTCGGGGGCTGGGGTTAGAGGAGAGACCCAGTACTTC; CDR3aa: CASSSGAGVRGETQYF
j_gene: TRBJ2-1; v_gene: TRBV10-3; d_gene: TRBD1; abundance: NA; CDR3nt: TGTGCCATCAGCTTAGACAGGGGGTATGAGCAGTTCTTC; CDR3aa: CAISLDRGYEQFF
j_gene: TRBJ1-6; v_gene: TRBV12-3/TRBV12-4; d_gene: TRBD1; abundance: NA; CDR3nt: TGTGCCAGCAGTTTGGGAGGGGGCGGCTATAATTCACCCCTCCACTTT; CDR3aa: CASSLGGGGYNSPLHF
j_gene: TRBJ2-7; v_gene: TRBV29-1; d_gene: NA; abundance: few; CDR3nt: TGCAGCGTTGAAGTCCCGGGATCCTTCCCCTACGAGCAGTACTTC; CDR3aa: CSVEVPGSFPYEQYF
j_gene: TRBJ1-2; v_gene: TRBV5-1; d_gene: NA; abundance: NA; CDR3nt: TGCGCCAGCAGCTGGTCCCCACCCGACACTTACTATGGCTACACCTTC; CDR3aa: CASSWSPPDTYYGYTF
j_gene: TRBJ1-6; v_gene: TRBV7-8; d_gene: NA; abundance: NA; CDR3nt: TGTGCCAGCAGCTTATTGGGGGAAGTAGGTTCACCCCTCCACTTT; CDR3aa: CASSLLGEVGSPLHF
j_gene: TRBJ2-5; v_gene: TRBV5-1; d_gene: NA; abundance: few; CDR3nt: TGCGCCAGCAGTGGCGGGTCGACCGACGAGGATTCGGAGACCCAGTACTTC; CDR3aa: CASSGGSTDEDSETQYF
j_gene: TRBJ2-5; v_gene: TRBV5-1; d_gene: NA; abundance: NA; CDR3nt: TGCGCCAGCAGCTACCGGACTACCGGAGAGACCCAGTACTTC; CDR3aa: CASSYRTTGETQYF
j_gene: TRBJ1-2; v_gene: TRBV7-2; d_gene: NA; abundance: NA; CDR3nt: TGTGCCAGCAGCTTAACAGCCTATGGCTACACCTTC; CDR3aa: CASSLTAYGYTF
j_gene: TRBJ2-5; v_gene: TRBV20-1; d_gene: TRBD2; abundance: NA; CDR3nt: TGCAGTGCCCAGGAGGAACTAGCGAAAGAGACCCAGTACTTC; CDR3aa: CSAQEELAKETQYF
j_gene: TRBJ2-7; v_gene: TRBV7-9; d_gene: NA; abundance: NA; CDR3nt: TGTGCCAGCACCCCCTCGAGCGGCAGGGGCCCCTACGAGCAGTACTTC; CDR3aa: CASTPSSGRGPYEQYF
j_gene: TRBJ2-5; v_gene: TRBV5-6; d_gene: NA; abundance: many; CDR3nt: TGTGCCAGCAGCTTGTCGGTAGAGACCCAGTACTTC; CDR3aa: CASSLSVETQYF
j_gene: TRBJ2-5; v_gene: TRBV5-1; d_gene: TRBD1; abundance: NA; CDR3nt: TGCGCCAGCAGCTCCGCCCCGGCAGGGGGCTTAGAGACCCAGTACTTC; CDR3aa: CASSSAPAGGLETQYF
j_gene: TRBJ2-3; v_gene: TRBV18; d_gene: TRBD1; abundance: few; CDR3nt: TGTGCCAGCTCACCGGGACAGACAGATACGCAGTATTTT; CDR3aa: CASSPGQTDTQYF
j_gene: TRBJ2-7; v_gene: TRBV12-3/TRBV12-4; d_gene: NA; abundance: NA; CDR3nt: TGTGCCAGCAGTTTAGAACCCACCTACGAGCAGTACTTC; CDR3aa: CASSLEPTYEQYF
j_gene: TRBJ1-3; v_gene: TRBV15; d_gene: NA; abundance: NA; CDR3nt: TGTGCCACCAGCAGAGACAGATCTGGAAACACCATATATTTT; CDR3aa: CATSRDRSGNTIYF
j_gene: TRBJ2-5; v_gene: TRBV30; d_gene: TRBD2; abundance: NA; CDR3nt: TGTGCCTGGAGGAAGACTAGCGGGCAAGGGACCCAGTACTTC; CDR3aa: CAWRKTSGQGTQYF
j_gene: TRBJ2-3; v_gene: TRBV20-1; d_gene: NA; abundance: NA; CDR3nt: TGCAGTGCTAGATCAGGTCAGACGCAGTATTTT; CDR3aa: CSARSGQTQYF
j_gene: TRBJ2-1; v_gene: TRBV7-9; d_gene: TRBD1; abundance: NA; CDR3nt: TGTGCCAGCAGCTTAGCAAGGACAGGGCCCGCCAATGAGCAGTTCTTC; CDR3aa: CASSLARTGPANEQFF
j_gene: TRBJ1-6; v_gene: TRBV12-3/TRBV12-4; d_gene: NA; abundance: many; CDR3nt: TGTGCCAGCATGAAGCAGAGCTCCTATAATTCACCCCTCCACTTT; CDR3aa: CASMKQSSYNSPLHF
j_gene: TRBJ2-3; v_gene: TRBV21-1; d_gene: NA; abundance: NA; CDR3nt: TGTGCCAGCAGAGAGAGGGGTACGCAGTATTTT; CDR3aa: CASRERGTQYF
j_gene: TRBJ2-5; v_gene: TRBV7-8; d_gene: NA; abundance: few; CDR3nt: TGTGCCAGCAGCGATCCCGGACAGTCGGACCAAGAGACCCAGTACTTC; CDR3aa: CASSDPGQSDQETQYF
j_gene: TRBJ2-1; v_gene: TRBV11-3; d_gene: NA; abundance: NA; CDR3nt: TGTGCCAGCAGCTTAGTTACGGGAAACTACAATGAGCAGTTCTTC; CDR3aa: CASSLVTGNYNEQFF
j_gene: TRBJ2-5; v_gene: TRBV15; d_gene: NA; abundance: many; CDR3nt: TGTGCCACCAGCAGAGATCCGGGGGCGCAAGAGACCCAGTACTTC; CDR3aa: CATSRDPGAQETQYF
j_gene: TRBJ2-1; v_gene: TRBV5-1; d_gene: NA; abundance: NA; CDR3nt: TGCGCCAGCACCCGGGGGGCTTCCTACAATGAGCAGTTCTTC; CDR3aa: CASTRGASYNEQFF
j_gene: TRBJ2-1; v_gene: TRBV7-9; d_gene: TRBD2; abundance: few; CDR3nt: TGTGCCAGCAGCCCTTGGGAGGGGTCCTACAATGAGCAGTTCTTC; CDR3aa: CASSPWEGSYNEQFF